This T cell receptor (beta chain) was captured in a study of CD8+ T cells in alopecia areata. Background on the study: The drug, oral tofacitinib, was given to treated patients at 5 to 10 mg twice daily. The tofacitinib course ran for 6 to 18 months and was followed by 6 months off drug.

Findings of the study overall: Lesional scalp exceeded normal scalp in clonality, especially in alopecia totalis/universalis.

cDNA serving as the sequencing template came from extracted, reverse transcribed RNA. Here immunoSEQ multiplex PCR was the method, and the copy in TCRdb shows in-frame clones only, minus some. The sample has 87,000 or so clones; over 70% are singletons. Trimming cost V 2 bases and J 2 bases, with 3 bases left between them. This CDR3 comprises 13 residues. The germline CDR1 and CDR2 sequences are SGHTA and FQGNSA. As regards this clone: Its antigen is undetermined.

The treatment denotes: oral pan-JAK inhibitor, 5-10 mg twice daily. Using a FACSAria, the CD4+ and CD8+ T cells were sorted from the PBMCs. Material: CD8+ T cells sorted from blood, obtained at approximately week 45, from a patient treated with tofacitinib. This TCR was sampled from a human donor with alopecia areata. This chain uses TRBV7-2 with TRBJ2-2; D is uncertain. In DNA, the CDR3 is TGTGCCAGCAGCTTATCCAACACCGGGGAGCTGTTTTTT. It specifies CASSLSNTGELFF.